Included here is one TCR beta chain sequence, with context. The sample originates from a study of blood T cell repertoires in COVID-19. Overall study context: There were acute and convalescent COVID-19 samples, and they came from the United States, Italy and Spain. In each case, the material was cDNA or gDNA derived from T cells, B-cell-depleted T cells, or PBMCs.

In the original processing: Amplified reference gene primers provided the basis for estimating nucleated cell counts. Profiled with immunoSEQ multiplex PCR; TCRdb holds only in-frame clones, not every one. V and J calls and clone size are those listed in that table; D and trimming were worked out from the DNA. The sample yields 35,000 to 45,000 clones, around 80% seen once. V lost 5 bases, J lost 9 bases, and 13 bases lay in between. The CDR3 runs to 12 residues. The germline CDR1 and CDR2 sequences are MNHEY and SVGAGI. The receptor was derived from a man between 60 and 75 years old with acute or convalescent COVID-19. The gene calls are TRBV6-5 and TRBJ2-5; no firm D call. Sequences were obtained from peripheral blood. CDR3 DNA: TGTGCCAGCAGTCGGCCTCCGGCGGCCCAGTACTTC. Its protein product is CASSRPPAAQYF.